This T cell receptor beta chain was documented in a study of response to subunit inactivated influenza vaccine. This clonotype was counted many times. Unmatched junction bases numbered 11, after V lost 2 bases and J lost 8 bases. The CDR3 extends over 16 amino acids. TCRdb ran MiXCR on the RT-PCR reads and lists one entry per CDR3 protein. The sample has around 580,000 distinct CDR3 sequences; about an eighth are singletons. The genes are TRBV12-3 or TRBV12-4 and TRBJ2-1; 8 bases align to TRBD2. Sequencing used PBMCs from blood, obtained on the day of vaccination. This TCR came from a man between 50 and 59 years old who received an inactivated influenza vaccine. CDR3 loop: CASSLLASGFGDEQFF. CDR3 DNA: TGTGCCAGCAGTTTACTGGCTAGCGGGTTCGGGGATGAGCAGTTCTTC.